This T cell receptor (beta chain) is from a study of cytomegalovirus exposure and HLA in healthy donors. About the study: A later analysis reported the same platform for the roughly 110 validation repertoires and the roughly 650 first-cohort repertoires.

Findings of the study overall: CMV antigen specificity was confirmed in vitro for a few CMV-associated chains.

In this sample, this clone turned up a few times. Antigen: not known. Trimming shortened V by 4 bases and J by 3 bases, and 16 bases separated the two germline ends. The CDR3 has 15 residues. Germline CDR1 reads GTSNPN; CDR2 reads SVGIG (reference sequence). Assay: immunoSEQ multiplex PCR; the TCRdb copy retains only in-frame clones and omits some. Among some 160,000 clones listed, 70% to 90% were seen once. The sequence was collected from a man between 18 and 29 years old in good health and CMV-seronegative. This chain connects TRBV30 to TRBJ1-3; D is uncertain. The specimen was PBMCs. The CDR3 reads CAWTHPRIHGNTIYF. DNA of the CDR3: TGTGCCTGGACTCATCCTAGGATACATGGAAACACCATATATTTT.